Each of the 23 T cell receptor beta chains below was sequenced from the same sample in a study of T cell repertoires in cytomegalovirus infection. TCRdb itself ran the reads through MiXCR, one entry per CDR3 protein. The repertoire has about 180,000 distinct CDR3 sequences, approximately 15% of them found once; the top ten carry around 27%. Sequenced: PBMCs. The receptors were gathered from a human donor in good health (CMV status not recorded). Some clones in this sample may be carry-over from other donors' samples.

The rearrangement links TRBV7-8 to TRBJ2-7; TRBD1 matches at 7 bases. Trimming removed 2 bases from V and 2 bases from J; junction bases left unmatched: 6. CDR3 size: 15 residues. Looked up from germline, CDR1 is SGHVS and CDR2 is FQNEAQ. The CDR3 region is CASSLRGQVTYEQYF. CDR3 coding DNA: TGTGCCAGCAGCTTACGAGGACAGGTTACCTACGAGCAGTACTTC.

The chain combines TRBV19 with TRBJ1-1; D ambiguous. The length of the CDR3 is 13 residues. Germline V gene sequence: CDR1 LNHDA, CDR2 SQIVND (reference sequence). Trimming stripped 6 bases from V and 1 base from J, with 9 bases between. The CDR3 is CASRLAGNTEAFF. The CDR3 DNA is TGTGCCAGTAGATTAGCGGGGAACACTGAAGCTTTCTTT. The complete variable domain, with remaining parts taken from reference TRBV19 and TRBJ1-1, reads DGGITQSPKYLFRKEGQNVTLSCEQNLNHDAMYWYRQDPGQGLRLIYYSQIVNDFQKGDIAEGYSVSREKKESFPLTVTSAQKNPTAFYLCASRLAGNTEAFFGQGTRLTVV.

This clonotype was detected many times. The rearrangement joins TRBV7-2 to TRBJ2-7; D unclear. The CDR3 sequence is 15 residues long. From germline, CDR1 is SGHTA and CDR2 FQGNSA. V lost 6 bases and J 1 base, leaving 16 bases between the germline ends. The CDR3 region has the DNA TGTGCCAGCAGTCCCTCTATCGGCCCATCCTACGAGCAGTACTTC. This codes for CASSPSIGPSYEQYF. The whole variable domain, filled in from reference TRBV7-2 and TRBJ2-7, reads GAGVSQSPSNKVTEKGKDVELRCDPISGHTALYWYRQSLGQGLEFLIYFQGNSAPDKSGLPSDRFSAERTGGSVSTLTIQRTQQEDSAVYLCASSPSIGPSYEQYFGPGTRLTVT.

This chain uses TRBV20-1 with TRBJ2-3, with unresolved D. This CDR3 has 12 residues. V gave up 6 bases and J gave up 1 base, with 8 bases separating them. Germline-derived CDR1 and CDR2 are DFQATT and SNEGSKA (reference sequence). The CDR3 is CSAPAGTDTQYF. The CDR3 region has the DNA TGCAGTGCCCCGGCCGGCACAGATACGCAGTATTTT.

This clonotype was picked up many times. This chain connects TRBV10-1 to TRBJ1-1, with a possible D match to TRBD1 (6 bases). The CDR3 extends over 17 amino acids. Looked up from germline, CDR1 is WNHNN and CDR2 is SYGVQD (reference sequence). V was pared by 0 bases and J by 1 base, with 15 bases between. Written as DNA, the CDR3 is TGCGCCAGCAGTGAGTCGAGCAGGGGCCTATCGAACACTGAAGCTTTCTTT. It is translated as CASSESSRGLSNTEAFF.

This clonotype was seen repeatedly, ten times or more. This chain connects TRBV2 to TRBJ1-5; D gene unclear. V lost 4 bases, J lost 7 bases, and 8 bases lay in between. Germline lookup yields CDR1 SNHLY and CDR2 FYNNEI. This CDR3 is built from 12 residues. CDR3 region: CASSVSGQPQHF. CDR3 nucleotides: TGTGCCAGCAGTGTCTCGGGGCAGCCCCAGCATTTT.

This clonotype was seen ten or more times. This sequence joins TRBV7-2 and TRBJ1-5; unclear D gene. The CDR3 has 16 residues. The V gene's germline CDR1 is SGHTA and CDR2 FQGNSA. With 5 bases removed from V and 2 bases from J, the gap between germline ends came to 16 bases. The CDR3, as DNA: TGTGCCAGCAGCGCTTCATACCCCGGACGCAATCAGCCCCAGCATTTT. This codes for CASSASYPGRNQPQHF.

This clonotype was detected many times. The chain has TRBV2 and TRBJ2-3; D is tentatively TRBD1 or TRBD2 (5 bases each). Germline loops: CDR1 SNHLY, CDR2 FYNNEI. V shed 6 bases and J shed 0 bases, with 13 bases lying between them. The CDR3 loop spans 15 amino acids. DNA of the CDR3: TGTGCCAGCAGCTTACGGGGCCGGAGCACAGATACGCAGTATTTT. It codes for CASSLRGRSTDTQYF.

This clonotype was counted only a few times. The V gene is TRBV19, the J gene TRBJ1-1; D possibly corresponds to TRBD1 (5 bases). Germline CDR1 LNHDA, CDR2 SQIVND (reference sequence). The CDR3 has 15 amino acids. V was shortened by 2 bases and J by 5 bases, with 15 bases between the two germline ends. CDR3: CASSINGDRGTEAFF. CDR3 nucleotide sequence: TGTGCCAGTAGTATAAATGGGGACCGGGGGACTGAAGCTTTCTTT.

There are a few counts of this clonotype. The CDR3 DNA reads TGTGCCAGCAGCTTAGGACGGAGCCCAAATCAGCCCCAGCATTTT. It codes for CASSLGRSPNQPQHF. The chain employs TRBV7-9 and TRBJ1-5; D remains ambiguous. Trimming took 1 base from V and 4 from J, leaving 11 bases between them. This CDR3 is 15 amino acids long. CDR1 and CDR2 (germline): SEHNR, FQNEAQ (reference sequence).

This clonotype was counted ten times or more. The CDR3 region has the DNA TGTGCCAGCAGCTTAGCGTGGGGGCCGCGGGGCTACACCTTC. This translates into CASSLAWGPRGYTF. V usage is TRBV7-2 and J usage is TRBJ1-2; tentative D call: TRBD1 (6 bases). Per the germline V gene, CDR1 is SGHTA and CDR2 is FQGNSA. This CDR3 contains 14 residues. The ends were cut back, 0 bases at V and 8 bases at J, with 13 bases in the middle.

The rearrangement uses TRBV27 and TRBJ1-2; TRBD1 matches 8 bases. The CDR3 is 15 residues long. After removal of 3 bases from V and 2 bases from J, the junction contained 5 bases not matched to a gene. Looked up from germline, CDR1 is MNHEY and CDR2 is SMNVEV (reference sequence). CDR3 sequence reads: CASSFRTGNNYGYTF. Here the CDR3 DNA reads TGTGCCAGCAGTTTCAGGACAGGGAACAACTATGGCTACACCTTC.

In its sample, this clonotype was seen many times. The chain has TRBV12-3 or TRBV12-4 and TRBJ1-1, with D possibly matching TRBD1 (5 bases). This CDR3 has 16 amino acids. V was trimmed by 6 bases and J by 4 bases, leaving 21 bases between them. CDR3 protein: CASSSLQALGSTEAFF. DNA for the CDR3: TGTGCCAGCAGCTCATTACAGGCTCTGGGTAGCACTGAAGCTTTCTTT.

This chain joins TRBV7-9 and TRBJ2-1, with D possibly TRBD2 on 6 matching bases. The CDR3 runs to 16 residues. Per the germline V gene, CDR1 is SEHNR and CDR2 is FQNEAQ (reference sequence). V shed 1 base and J shed 8 bases, with 18 bases lying between them. The CDR3 reads CASSLGVAARHDEQFF. The CDR3 DNA reads TGTGCCAGCAGCTTAGGGGTAGCGGCAAGACACGATGAGCAGTTCTTC.

V and J are TRBV20-1 and TRBJ2-7; no clear D. Germline CDR1 and CDR2: DFQATT and SNEGSKA (reference sequence). V was clipped by 2 bases and J by 0 bases, with 5 bases between them. CDR3 length: 12 amino acids. The CDR3 here is CSARSDSYEQYF. CDR3 nucleotide sequence: TGCAGTGCTAGATCCGACTCCTACGAGCAGTACTTC.

At least ten counts were recorded for this clonotype. The J gene is TRBJ1-2, the V gene TRBV28; 9 positions agree with TRBD1. The CDR3 covers 16 residues. The V segment lost 3 bases and the J segment 2 bases; nucleotides outside the gene matches: 7. Germline CDR1 reads MDHEN; CDR2 reads SYDVKM. The CDR3 here is CASSFARGTGNYGYTF. In DNA form, the CDR3 reads TGTGCCAGCAGTTTTGCTCGAGGGACAGGGAACTATGGCTACACCTTC.

This clonotype was seen ten or more times. CDR3 loop: CASSGDLFF. CDR3 DNA: TGTGCCAGCAGCGGTGACCTGTTCTTC. The chain joins TRBV7-9 to TRBJ2-1; D uncertain. Per the germline V gene, CDR1 is SEHNR and CDR2 is FQNEAQ (reference sequence). The ends were cut back, 5 bases at V and 15 bases at J, with 8 bases in the middle. The CDR3 contains 9 residues.

This chain uses TRBV7-9 with TRBJ1-1; no clear D gene. The CDR3 runs to 15 residues. Trimming took 5 bases from V and 1 from J, leaving 14 bases between them. Germline V gene lookup returns CDR1 SEHNR and CDR2 FQNEAQ (reference sequence). CDR3 bases: TGTGCCAGCAGCCCAGTAGGGTTGGGGAACACTGAAGCTTTCTTT. Encoded protein: CASSPVGLGNTEAFF.

In this sample, this clonotype turned up a few times. The chain employs TRBV20-1 and TRBJ2-5; TRBD2 might be the D (5 bases). This CDR3 is built from 15 residues. The V end was cut by 0 bases, the J end by 5 bases, with 16 bases between. Germline CDR1 DFQATT, CDR2 SNEGSKA (reference sequence). CDR3 sequence: CSARDFGFSGETQYF. The CDR3 DNA is TGCAGTGCTAGAGATTTCGGCTTCTCGGGGGAGACCCAGTACTTC.

This clonotype was seen at least ten times. The chain couples TRBV4-1 to TRBJ2-1; 9 bases agree with TRBD1. Germline CDR1 MGHRA, CDR2 YSYEKL. This CDR3 region has 16 residues. V was clipped by 0 bases and J by 4 bases; unmatched bases: 4. CDR3 sequence: CASSQDRTGVYNEQFF. The CDR3 region has the DNA TGCGCCAGCAGCCAAGATCGGACAGGGGTTTACAATGAGCAGTTCTTC.

The chain recombines TRBV6-1 with TRBJ1-5, with 8 bases lining up with TRBD1. The CDR3 consists of 14 residues. Germline-derived CDR1 and CDR2 are MNHNS and SASEGT. The V gene end was trimmed by 3 bases and the J gene end by 7 bases; junction bases not matched to a gene: 5. CDR3 nucleotide sequence: TGTGCCAGCAGTGACGGACAGGGCGGCCAGCCCCAGCATTTT. Amino acids: CASSDGQGGQPQHF.

This chain joins TRBV7-3 and TRBJ2-7, with 7 bases lining up with TRBD1. The CDR3 length is 14 residues. The germline V gene encodes CDR1 SGHTA and CDR2 FQGTGA. Losses at the gene ends were 3 bases for V and 3 bases for J; bases not matched to a gene: 5. CDR3 residues: CASSFTGQSYEQYF. Written as DNA, the CDR3 is TGTGCCAGCAGCTTTACGGGACAGAGCTACGAGCAGTACTTC.

This clonotype has a handful of counts. The chain couples TRBV12-3 or TRBV12-4 to TRBJ2-2; TRBD2 matches at 7 bases. V lost 2 bases and J lost 5; bases outside the gene matches: 2. This CDR3 comprises 14 residues. Here the CDR3 reads CASSLLGGTGELFF. In DNA, the CDR3 is TGTGCCAGCAGTTTACTGGGAGGGACCGGGGAGCTGTTTTTT.